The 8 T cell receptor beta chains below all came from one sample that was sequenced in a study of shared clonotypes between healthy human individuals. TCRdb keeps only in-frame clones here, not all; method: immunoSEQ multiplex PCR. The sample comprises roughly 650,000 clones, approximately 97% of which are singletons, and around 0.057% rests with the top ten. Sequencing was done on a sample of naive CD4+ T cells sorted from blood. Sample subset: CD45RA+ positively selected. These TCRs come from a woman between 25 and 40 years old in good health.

CDR3 bases: TGTGCCAGCTCACCGCTCCCACGGAACAATCAAGAGACCCAGTACTTC. It codes for CASSPLPRNNQETQYF. The chain combines TRBV18 with TRBJ2-5; D not certain. The CDR3 has 16 residues. Trimming pared 3 bases from V and 2 bases from J, leaving 16 bases between. The germline V gene encodes CDR1 KGHSH and CDR2 LQKENI. The full variable domain, its missing parts supplied by reference TRBV18 and TRBJ2-5, is NAGVMQNPRHLVRRRGQEARLRCSPMKGHSHVYWYRQLPEEGLKFMVYLQKENIIDESGMPKERFSAEFPKEGPSILRIQQVVRGDSAAYFCASSPLPRNNQETQYFGPGTRLLVL.

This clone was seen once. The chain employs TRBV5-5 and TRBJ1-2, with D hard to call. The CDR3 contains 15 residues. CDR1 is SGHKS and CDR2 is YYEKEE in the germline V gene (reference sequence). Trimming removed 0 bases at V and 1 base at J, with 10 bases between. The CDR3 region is CASSLEGRGNYGYTF. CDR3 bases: TGTGCCAGCAGCTTGGAAGGCAGAGGTAACTATGGCTACACCTTC.

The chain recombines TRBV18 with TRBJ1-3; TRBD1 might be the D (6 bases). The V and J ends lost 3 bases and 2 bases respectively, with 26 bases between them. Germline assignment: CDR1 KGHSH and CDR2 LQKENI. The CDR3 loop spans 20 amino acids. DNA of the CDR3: TGTGCCAGCTCACCTATCGGGCCCCCGGGACACCAGAGAGCTGGAAACACCATATATTTT. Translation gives CASSPIGPPGHQRAGNTIYF.

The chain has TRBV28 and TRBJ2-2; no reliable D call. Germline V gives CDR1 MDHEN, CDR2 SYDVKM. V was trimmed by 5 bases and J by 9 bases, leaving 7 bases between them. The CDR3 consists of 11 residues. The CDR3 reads CASSLERELFF. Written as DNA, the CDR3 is TGTGCCAGCAGTCTCGAGAGGGAGCTGTTTTTT.

This CDR3 reads CASSNPPGVPYNEQFF. CDR3 in DNA: TGTGCCAGCAGCAATCCGCCGGGAGTTCCCTACAATGAGCAGTTCTTC. The J gene is TRBJ2-1, the V gene TRBV6-6, with a tentative D call TRBD2 (6 bases). The ends were cut back, 6 bases at V and 2 bases at J, with 17 bases in the middle. CDR3 size: 16 residues. The germline CDR1 and CDR2 sequences are MNHNY and SVGAGI (reference sequence).

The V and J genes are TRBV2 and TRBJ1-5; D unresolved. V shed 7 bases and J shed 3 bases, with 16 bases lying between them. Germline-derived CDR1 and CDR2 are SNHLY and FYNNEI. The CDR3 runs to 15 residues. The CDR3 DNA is TGTGCCAGCAAGTCGGACCCTAACGCCAATCAGCCCCAGCATTTT. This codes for CASKSDPNANQPQHF.

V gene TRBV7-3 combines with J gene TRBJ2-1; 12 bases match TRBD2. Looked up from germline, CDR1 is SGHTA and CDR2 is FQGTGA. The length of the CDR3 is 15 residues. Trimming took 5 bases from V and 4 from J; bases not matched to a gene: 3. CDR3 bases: TGTGCCAGCAGCCCTGGGACTAGCGGGTACAATGAGCAGTTCTTC. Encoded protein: CASSPGTSGYNEQFF.

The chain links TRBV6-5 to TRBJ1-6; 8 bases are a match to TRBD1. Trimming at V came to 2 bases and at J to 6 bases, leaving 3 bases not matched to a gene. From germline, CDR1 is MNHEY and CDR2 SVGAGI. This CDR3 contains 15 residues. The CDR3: CASSYEGQVNSPLHF. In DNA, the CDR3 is TGTGCCAGCAGTTACGAGGGACAGGTTAATTCACCCCTCCACTTT.